The clone carrying this T cell receptor (beta chain) was counted between two and nine times. The antigen is undetermined. Tregs were sorted as CD4+CD25+CD127-/low cells. Study observations and caveats: In terms of TCR gene usage, tumor memory CD4+ T cells clustered together with blood and lymph node memory CD4+ cells, as well as with lymph node naive CD4+ cells.

Per the germline V gene, CDR1 is DFQATT and CDR2 is SNEGSKA (reference sequence). This CDR3 is built from 14 residues. Deletions cut 5 bases from V and 1 base from J, with 12 bases between. TCRdb itself ran the 5' RACE reads through MiXCR, one entry per CDR3 protein. The sample yields under 65,000 distinct CDR3 sequences, around 20% seen once. The genes are TRBV20-1 and TRBJ2-1; no definite D call. This sequence was found in a female donor with breast cancer. The sample consisted of tumor-infiltrating Tregs sorted from the breast tumor. CDR3 nucleotide sequence: TGCAGTGCTCGTTCAGACCGATCCTACAATGAGCAGTTCTTC. Protein: CSARSDRSYNEQFF.